This TCR beta chain was identified during a study of blood T cells in healthy people across ages (dated by TCRdb to 2015 to 2017). For the study in its entirety: Template switching captured roughly one uniquely barcoded TCR beta cDNA molecule per two T cells in model experiments. The study measured age-related changes in TCR beta repertoire diversity using deep sequencing normalized with unique cDNA molecular identifiers. The donors were split into four age groups: young (average about 15 years), middle-aged (39), aged (about 56) and long-lived (under 90). For two donors (one aged 18 to 30 and one aged 80 or older), the study analyzed two additional independent replicas of 1 million unique cDNA reads from the same blood draw. Study-wide findings and limitations: As age increased, observed TCR beta diversity per million T cells dropped in a roughly linear way, and a significant reduction was already evident by age about 36. There was a strong correlation between observed TCR beta diversity and the percentage of naive T cells measured by flow cytometry. Total diversity estimates from one million sequenced T cells were considered lower bounds and underestimates. The long-lived group showed more naive CD4+ T cells, fewer expanded clones and increased TCR diversity than the aged group, suggesting age selection. Because the CMV infection status of the donors was unknown, age-related changes in expanded clonotypes may potentially have been confounded. Bulk unsorted PBMC profiling prevented conclusive comparison of naive and antigen-experienced compartments.

From its cysteine to its phenylalanine, the CDR3 spans 17 amino acids. The sequence is cut down to CDR3 DNA, 51 bases in frame from base 1. Reading the germline V gene gives CDR1 MGHRA and CDR2 YSYEKL. Ends trimmed: V by 1 base, J by 2 bases; bases unmatched to a gene: 9. Donors were a few dozen systemically healthy Caucasian individuals from Russia aged 6 to 90 years. Roughly 10 milliliters of peripheral blood were drawn from each donor into EDTA-treated Vacutainer tubes. Ficoll-Paque density-gradient centrifugation was used to isolate PBMCs, with at least 6.5 million per sample. Trizol reagent was used to extract total RNA from PBMCs, with at least 5.5 micrograms per sample. The percentages of naive CD45RAhigh/CD27high T cells were determined by flow cytometry on a PBMC aliquot from every donor. The library was obtained by 5' RACE. The sequencing machine was an Illumina HiSeq 2500. A second PCR of roughly 7 to 12 cycles was run with a J-beta primer mix and a sample-barcoded 5' primer. A template-switch 5' adaptor carrying 12 random nucleotides introduced a unique molecular identifier onto each TCR beta cDNA molecule. At least 2.5 million CDR3-containing paired-end reads were obtained from each sample. The Mint cDNA synthesis kit, primed by a TRBC-specific oligonucleotide, was used to synthesize first-strand cDNA from all RNA. After uracil-DNA glycosylase treatment, a first 18-cycle PCR used universal primers M1SS and BC2_uni_R on all cDNA. The authors processed their data as follows. Each sample was normalized by randomly selecting 1 million high-quality reads, each carrying a distinct molecular identifier. Reads sharing molecular identifiers were discarded rather than binned into consensus sequences. MiTCR, with a Q25 quality threshold and the strictest error-elimination algorithm, was used for CDR3 identification, clonotype clustering and error correction. A nonparametric unseen species model with Euler transformation was used to estimate a lower bound on total TCR beta diversity. Clones were called with MiXCR by TCRdb after fastp trimmed the public reads at Q25, and only in-frame beta chains were retained. Merged by CDR3 protein, the rows form single entries marked with the most common genes and DNA. The V and J calls here are based on TCRdb, not the publication. Within this sample are some 760,000 distinct CDR3 sequences, with roughly 25% of them counted one time only. The ten largest clones add up to more than 7.5% of the sample.

This clonotype was counted a few times. This receptor's antigen is unknown. The sample holds no much larger clone one base away, and base qualities are not on file. These sequences were also reported in another study, on T cells of mothers and their children. The second investigation adds: Nine systemically healthy Caucasian individuals, comprising three mothers and their six children, were included as donors. cDNA synthesis used all of the extracted RNA, with 1.5 ug of RNA in each 15 ul reaction. In the second PCR, the M1S primer added sample barcodes and 2-4 random nucleotides. More than 8.5 million TCR beta CDR3 reads were obtained from each mother, and about 3 million reads were obtained from each child. Thymic selection shapes the output of TCR recombination in a similar way in related and unrelated pairs, and inherited differences have a minor effect. Normalized repertoire overlap was always found to be slightly, but never significantly, higher in related mother-child pairs than in unrelated mother-child pairs. With a sensitivity of roughly 93 clones per million clonotypes, no persistent microchimeric T cell clones were detected. Deep NGS was used in the study to compare the TCR beta repertoires of mothers and children and to look for features that separate related mother-child pairs from unrelated individuals. Mothers averaged about 40 +/- 4 years of age and children averaged roughly 10 +/- 4 years. After adapters were ligated using NEBNext reagents, the libraries underwent 100+100 nt paired-end sequencing on an Illumina HiSeq 2000. Mother and child libraries were prepared a month apart and sequenced in separate runs to prevent cross-contamination. Each donor had between about 450,000 and 2,300,000 distinct TCR beta clonotypes identified. Naive TCR beta clonotypes were estimated from low-frequency clonotypes matched to each donor's FACS-determined naive share, without sorting.

The specimen sequenced was blood. This chain is built from TRBV4-1 and TRBJ2-5; 8 bases in between match TRBD2. This sequence was found in a boy between 5 and 17 years old in good health. The nucleotides read TGCGCCAGCAGCCAAGGACTAGCGAAGATGATACAAGAGACCCAGTACTTC. This translates into CASSQGLAKMIQETQYF.